The rows below give T cell receptor beta chains drawn from one sample of a study of CD8+ T cells in alopecia areata. The protocol was immunoSEQ multiplex PCR, while the TCRdb copy is restricted to in-frame clones and leaves out a portion. The sample has 100,000 to 150,000 clones, 45% to 65% seen once; the top ten hold 3.5% to 5%. The sequencing here drew on CD4+ T cells sorted from blood, taken at week 0. The source of these receptors is a human donor with alopecia areata. Each CDR3 is given with its conserved first and last residue. The D gene is left open where the match is weak. Expanded clones get a size class; other rows say once, few or many, or leave the size out.

V: TRBV18; D: TRBD1; J: TRBJ1-6; size: -; CDR3: CASSPGRDRGGSPLHF; DNA: TGTGCCAGCTCACCAGGCAGGGACAGGGGAGGATCACCCCTCCACTTT
V: TRBV10-3; D: TRBD2; J: TRBJ2-7; size: -; CDR3: CASSGLAGTSYEQYF; DNA: TGTGCCTCTTCTGGCCTAGCGGGGACCTCCTACGAGCAGTACTTC
V: TRBV6-5; D: -; J: TRBJ2-5; size: -; CDR3: CASSNPPLNGQTQYF; DNA: TGTGCCAGCAGTAATCCGCCCTTAAACGGGCAGACCCAGTACTTC
V: TRBV30; D: -; J: TRBJ1-2; size: -; CDR3: CAWSRDRNYGYTF; DNA: TGTGCCTGGAGTCGCGACAGGAACTATGGCTACACCTTC
V: TRBV2; D: TRBD1; J: TRBJ1-2; size: -; CDR3: CASRAGGVGYTF; DNA: TGTGCCAGCAGGGCAGGGGGCGTCGGCTACACCTTC
V: TRBV4-3; D: -; J: TRBJ2-1; size: medium-sized; CDR3: CASSRTLADEQFF; DNA: TGCGCCAGCAGCCGGACATTAGCGGATGAGCAGTTCTTC
V: TRBV9; D: TRBD2; J: TRBJ2-5; size: -; CDR3: CASSSRGSGSSQYF; DNA: TGTGCCAGCAGCTCCCGTGGTAGCGGGAGTTCCCAGTACTTC
V: TRBV5-1; D: -; J: TRBJ2-7; size: -; CDR3: CASSLAASGTAYEQYF; DNA: TGCGCCAGCAGCTTGGCCGCCTCCGGGACCGCCTACGAGCAGTACTTC
V: TRBV5-1; D: TRBD2; J: TRBJ2-3; size: -; CDR3: CASSLGTSGHTDTQYF; DNA: TGCGCCAGCAGCTTGGGGACTAGCGGACACACAGATACGCAGTATTTT
V: TRBV10-3; D: -; J: TRBJ2-6; size: few; CDR3: CATEGGSGANVLTF; DNA: TGTGCCACCGAGGGGGGCTCTGGGGCCAACGTCCTGACTTTC
V: TRBV6-5; D: TRBD1; J: TRBJ2-7; size: -; CDR3: CASSLTGAFSYEQYF; DNA: TGTGCCAGCAGTTTGACAGGGGCTTTTTCCTACGAGCAGTACTTC
V: TRBV6-5; D: -; J: TRBJ1-1; size: many; CDR3: CASSSMARRNTEAFF; DNA: TGTGCCAGCAGTTCCATGGCGAGAAGGAACACTGAAGCTTTCTTT
V: TRBV4-3; D: -; J: TRBJ2-1; size: -; CDR3: CASSQEGGGPYNEQFF; DNA: TGCGCCAGCAGCCAAGAGGGCGGGGGCCCTTACAATGAGCAGTTCTTC
V: TRBV7-2; D: -; J: TRBJ2-5; size: few; CDR3: CASSLVTAQETQYF; DNA: TGTGCCAGCAGCTTAGTTACAGCACAAGAGACCCAGTACTTC
V: TRBV4-3; D: -; J: TRBJ2-1; size: -; CDR3: CASSLKRGVEQFF; DNA: TGCGCCAGCAGCCTAAAGAGAGGGGTTGAGCAGTTCTTC